This T cell receptor (beta chain) was recorded in a study of response to subunit inactivated influenza vaccine. Whole-study findings and limits: Authors suggested seasonal influenza vaccinations each recruit few new T cells.

TCRdb redid the calling of the RT-PCR reads with MiXCR, one entry per CDR3 protein. The table lists under 750,000 distinct CDR3 sequences, 10% to 15% of them singletons. The germline V gene encodes CDR1 LNHNV and CDR2 YYDKDF (reference sequence). Trimming cost V 7 bases and J 0 bases, with 14 bases left between them. The CDR3 extends over 15 amino acids. This clonotype has a count of ten or more. What it binds is unknown. The V gene is TRBV15, the J gene TRBJ2-3; D is possibly TRBD1 (5 bases). This sample comprised PBMCs from blood, obtained on the day of vaccination. The origin of this receptor is a man aged 45-65 years who received an inactivated influenza vaccine. CDR3 amino acids: CATTLDRTSTDTQYF. The CDR3 DNA follows: TGTGCCACCACCCTAGACAGAACCAGCACAGATACGCAGTATTTT.